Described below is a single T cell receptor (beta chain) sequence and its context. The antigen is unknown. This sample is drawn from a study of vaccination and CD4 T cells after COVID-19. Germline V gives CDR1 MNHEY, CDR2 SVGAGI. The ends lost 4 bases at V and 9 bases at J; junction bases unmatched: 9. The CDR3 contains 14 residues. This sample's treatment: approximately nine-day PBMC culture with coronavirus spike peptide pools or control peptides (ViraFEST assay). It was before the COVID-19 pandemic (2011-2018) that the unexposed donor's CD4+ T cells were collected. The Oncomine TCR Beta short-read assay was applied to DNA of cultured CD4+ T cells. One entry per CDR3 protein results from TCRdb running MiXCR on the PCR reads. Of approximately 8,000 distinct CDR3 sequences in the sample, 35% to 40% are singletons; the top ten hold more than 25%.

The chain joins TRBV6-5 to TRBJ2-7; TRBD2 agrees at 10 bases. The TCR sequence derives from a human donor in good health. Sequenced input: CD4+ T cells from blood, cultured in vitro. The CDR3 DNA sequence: TGTGCCAGCAGTTTTACTAGCGGGGAAGGAGGGCAGTACTTC. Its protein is CASSFTSGEGGQYF.